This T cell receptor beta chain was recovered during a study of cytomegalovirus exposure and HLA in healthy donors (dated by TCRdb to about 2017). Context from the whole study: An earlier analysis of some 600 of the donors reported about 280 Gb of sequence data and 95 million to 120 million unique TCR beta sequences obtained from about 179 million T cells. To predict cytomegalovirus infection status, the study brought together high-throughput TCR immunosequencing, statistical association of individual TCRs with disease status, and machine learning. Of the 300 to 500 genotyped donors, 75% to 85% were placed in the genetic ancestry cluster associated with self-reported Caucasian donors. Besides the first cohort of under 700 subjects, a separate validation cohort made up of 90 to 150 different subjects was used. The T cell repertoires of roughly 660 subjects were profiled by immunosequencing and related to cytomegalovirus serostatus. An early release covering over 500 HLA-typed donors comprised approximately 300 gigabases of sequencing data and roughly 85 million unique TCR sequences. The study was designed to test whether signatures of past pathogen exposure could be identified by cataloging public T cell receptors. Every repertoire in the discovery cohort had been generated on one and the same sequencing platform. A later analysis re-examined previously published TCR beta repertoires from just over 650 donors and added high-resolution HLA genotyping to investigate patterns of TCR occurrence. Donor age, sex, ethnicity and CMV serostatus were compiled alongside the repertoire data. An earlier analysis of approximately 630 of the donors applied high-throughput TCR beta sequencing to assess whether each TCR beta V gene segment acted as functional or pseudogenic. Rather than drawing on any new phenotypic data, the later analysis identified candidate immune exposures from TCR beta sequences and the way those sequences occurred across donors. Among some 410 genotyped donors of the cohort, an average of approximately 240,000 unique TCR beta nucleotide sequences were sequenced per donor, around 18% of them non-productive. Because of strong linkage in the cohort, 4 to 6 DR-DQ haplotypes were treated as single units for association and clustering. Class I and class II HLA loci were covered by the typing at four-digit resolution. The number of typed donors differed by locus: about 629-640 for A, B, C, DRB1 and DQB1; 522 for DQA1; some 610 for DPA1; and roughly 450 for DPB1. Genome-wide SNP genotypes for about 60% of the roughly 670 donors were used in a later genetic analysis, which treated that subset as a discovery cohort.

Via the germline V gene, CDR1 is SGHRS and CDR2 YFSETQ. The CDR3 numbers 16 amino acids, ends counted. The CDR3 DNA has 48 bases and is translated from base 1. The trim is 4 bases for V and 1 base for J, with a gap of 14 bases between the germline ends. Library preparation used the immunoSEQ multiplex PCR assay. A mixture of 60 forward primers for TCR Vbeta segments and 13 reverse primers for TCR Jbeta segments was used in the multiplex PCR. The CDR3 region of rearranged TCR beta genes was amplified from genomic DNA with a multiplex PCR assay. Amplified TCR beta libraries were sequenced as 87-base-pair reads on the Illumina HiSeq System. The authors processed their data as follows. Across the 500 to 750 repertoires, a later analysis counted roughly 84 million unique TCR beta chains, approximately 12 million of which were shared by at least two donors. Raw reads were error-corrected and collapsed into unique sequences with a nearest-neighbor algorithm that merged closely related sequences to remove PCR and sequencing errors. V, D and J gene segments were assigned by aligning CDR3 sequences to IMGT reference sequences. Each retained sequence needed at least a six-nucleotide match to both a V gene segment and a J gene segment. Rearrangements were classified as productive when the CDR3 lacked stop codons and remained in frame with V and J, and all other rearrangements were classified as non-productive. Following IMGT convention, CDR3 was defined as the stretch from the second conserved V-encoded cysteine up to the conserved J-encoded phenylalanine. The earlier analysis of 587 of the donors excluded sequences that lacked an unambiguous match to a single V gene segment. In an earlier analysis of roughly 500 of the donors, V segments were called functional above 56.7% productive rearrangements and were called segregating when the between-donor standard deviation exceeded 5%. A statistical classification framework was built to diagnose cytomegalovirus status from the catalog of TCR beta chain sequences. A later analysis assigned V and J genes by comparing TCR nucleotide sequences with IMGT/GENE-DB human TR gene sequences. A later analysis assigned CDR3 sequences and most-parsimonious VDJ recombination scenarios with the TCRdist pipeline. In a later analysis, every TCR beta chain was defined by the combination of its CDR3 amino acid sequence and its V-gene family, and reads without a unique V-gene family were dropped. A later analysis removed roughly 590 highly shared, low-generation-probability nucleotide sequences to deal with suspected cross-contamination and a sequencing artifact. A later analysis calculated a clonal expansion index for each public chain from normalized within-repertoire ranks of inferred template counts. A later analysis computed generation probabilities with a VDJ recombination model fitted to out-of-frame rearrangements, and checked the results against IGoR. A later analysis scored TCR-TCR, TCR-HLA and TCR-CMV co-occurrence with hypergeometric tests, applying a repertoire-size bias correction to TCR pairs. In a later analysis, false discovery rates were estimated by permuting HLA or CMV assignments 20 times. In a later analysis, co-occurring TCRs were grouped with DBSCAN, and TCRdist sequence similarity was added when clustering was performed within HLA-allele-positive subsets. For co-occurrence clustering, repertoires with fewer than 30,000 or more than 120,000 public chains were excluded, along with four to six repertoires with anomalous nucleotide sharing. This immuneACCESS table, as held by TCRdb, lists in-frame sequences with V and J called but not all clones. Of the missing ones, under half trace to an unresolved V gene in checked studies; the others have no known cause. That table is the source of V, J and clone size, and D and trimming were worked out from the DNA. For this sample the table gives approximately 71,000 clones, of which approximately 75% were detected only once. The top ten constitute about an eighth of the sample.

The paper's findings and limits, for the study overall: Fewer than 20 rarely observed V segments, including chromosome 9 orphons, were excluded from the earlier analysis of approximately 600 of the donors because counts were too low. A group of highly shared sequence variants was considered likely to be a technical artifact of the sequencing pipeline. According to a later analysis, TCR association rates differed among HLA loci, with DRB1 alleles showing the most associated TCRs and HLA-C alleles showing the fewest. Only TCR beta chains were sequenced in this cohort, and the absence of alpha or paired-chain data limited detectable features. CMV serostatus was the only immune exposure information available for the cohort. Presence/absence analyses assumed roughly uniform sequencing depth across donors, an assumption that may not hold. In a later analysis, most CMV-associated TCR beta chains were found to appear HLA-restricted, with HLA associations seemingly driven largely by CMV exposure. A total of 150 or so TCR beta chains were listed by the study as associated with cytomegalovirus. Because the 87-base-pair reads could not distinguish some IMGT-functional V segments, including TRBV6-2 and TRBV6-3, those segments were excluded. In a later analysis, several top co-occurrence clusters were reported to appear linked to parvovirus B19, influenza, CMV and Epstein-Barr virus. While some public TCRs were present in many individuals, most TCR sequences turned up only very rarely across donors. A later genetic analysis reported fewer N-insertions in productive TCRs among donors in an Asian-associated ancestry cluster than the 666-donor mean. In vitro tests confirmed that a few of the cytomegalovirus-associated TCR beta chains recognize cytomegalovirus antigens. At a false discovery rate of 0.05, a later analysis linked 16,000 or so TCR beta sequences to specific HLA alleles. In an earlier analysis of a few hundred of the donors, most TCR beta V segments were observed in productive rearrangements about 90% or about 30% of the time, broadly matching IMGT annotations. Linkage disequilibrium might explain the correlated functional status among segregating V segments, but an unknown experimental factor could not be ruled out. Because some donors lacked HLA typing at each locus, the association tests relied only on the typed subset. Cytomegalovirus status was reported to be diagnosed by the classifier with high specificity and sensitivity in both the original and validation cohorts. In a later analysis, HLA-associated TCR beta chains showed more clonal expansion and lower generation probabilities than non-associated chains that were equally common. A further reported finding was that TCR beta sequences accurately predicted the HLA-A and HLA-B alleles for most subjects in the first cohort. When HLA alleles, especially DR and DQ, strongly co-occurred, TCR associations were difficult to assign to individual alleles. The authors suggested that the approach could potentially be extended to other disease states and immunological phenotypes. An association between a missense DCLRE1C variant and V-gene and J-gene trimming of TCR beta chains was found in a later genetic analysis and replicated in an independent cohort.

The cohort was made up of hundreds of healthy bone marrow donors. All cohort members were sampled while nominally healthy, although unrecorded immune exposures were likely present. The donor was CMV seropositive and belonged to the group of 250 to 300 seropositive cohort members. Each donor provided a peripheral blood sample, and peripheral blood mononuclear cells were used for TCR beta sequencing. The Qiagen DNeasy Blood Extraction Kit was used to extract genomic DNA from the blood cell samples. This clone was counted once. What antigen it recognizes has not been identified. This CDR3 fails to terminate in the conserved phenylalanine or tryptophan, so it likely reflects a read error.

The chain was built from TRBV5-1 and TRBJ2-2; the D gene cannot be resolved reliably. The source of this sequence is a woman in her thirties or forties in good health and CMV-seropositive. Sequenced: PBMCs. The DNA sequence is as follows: TGCGCCAGCAGCCCCAGTATATTTGGGAACACCGGGGAGCTGTTTTTG. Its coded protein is CASSPSIFGNTGELFL.